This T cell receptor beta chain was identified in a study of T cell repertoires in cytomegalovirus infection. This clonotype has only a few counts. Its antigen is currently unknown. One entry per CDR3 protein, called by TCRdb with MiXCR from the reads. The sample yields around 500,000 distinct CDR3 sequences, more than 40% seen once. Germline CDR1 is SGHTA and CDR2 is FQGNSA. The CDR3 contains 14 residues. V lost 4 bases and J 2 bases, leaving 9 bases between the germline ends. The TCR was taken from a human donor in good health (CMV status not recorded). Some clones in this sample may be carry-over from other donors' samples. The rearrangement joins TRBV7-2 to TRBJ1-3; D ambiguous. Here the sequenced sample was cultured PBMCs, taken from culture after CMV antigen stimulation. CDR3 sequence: CASSSPWAGNTIYF. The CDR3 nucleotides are TGTGCCAGCAGCTCTCCCTGGGCTGGAAACACCATATATTTT.